Described below is a single TCR beta chain sequence and its context. The antigen is unknown. The sample is drawn from a study of OX40 agonist ivuxolimab in advanced cancers. Study as a whole: Patients assigned to dose escalation were diagnosed with hepatocellular carcinoma, melanoma, renal cell or head and neck cancer.

V lost 1 base to trimming and J lost 4 bases, with 11 bases between them. Germline CDR1 SQVTM, CDR2 ANQGSEA. The CDR3 runs 14 residues. Notes on the study in general: Averaging showed that CD8+ T cells had more expanded clones than CD4+ did. With doses of 0.1 to 3.0 mg/kg, CD4+ and CD8+ blood T cells had undergone clonal expansion by week 6.

Clones were sequenced by immunoSEQ multiplex PCR, and TCRdb holds only the in-frame ones, with some missing. The sample yields approximately 50,000 clones, around 94% seen once. The gene calls are TRBV29-1 and TRBJ2-1; TRBD2 is a possible D gene (6 bases). The starting material was CD4+ or CD8+ T cells sorted from blood, obtained in a trial of the OX40 agonist ivuxolimab. The clonotype comes from an adult with an advanced solid tumor such as melanoma, head and neck, liver or kidney cancer. The CDR3 spells CSVEGSGGYNEQFF. Here the CDR3 DNA reads TGCAGCGTTGAAGGTAGCGGCGGGTACAATGAGCAGTTCTTC.